These 25 T cell receptor beta chains originate from one sample sequenced in a study of cytomegalovirus exposure and HLA in healthy donors. The PCR made use of 60 Vbeta and 13 Jbeta primers. The method was immunoSEQ multiplex PCR; TCRdb's version includes in-frame clones alone and lacks a portion of them. This repertoire shows about 260,000 clones, roughly 86% found once; its top ten account for more than 1.5%. The sequenced sample was PBMCs. These receptor sequences come from a woman between 40 and 55 years old in good health and CMV-seropositive.

The chain links TRBV4-2 to TRBJ2-7; D is perhaps TRBD2 (6 bases). V was trimmed by 2 bases and J by 2 bases, leaving 13 bases between them. This CDR3 contains 15 residues. Germline V gene lookup returns CDR1 LGHNA and CDR2 YNFKEQ. This chain's CDR3 is CASSQSRSGAYEQYF. Written as DNA, the CDR3 is TGTGCCAGCAGCCAATCCCGGTCGGGGGCCTACGAGCAGTACTTC.

The V gene is TRBV11-3, the J gene TRBJ2-3, with TRBD1 matching 7 bases. Germline CDR1 reads SGHNT; CDR2 reads YENEEA. This CDR3 spans 15 amino acids. Trimming at V came to 1 base and at J to 4 bases, leaving 5 bases not matched to a gene. CDR3 in DNA: TGTGCCAGCAGCTTAGGGGATAGGGGGCCAGATACGCAGTATTTT. This encodes CASSLGDRGPDTQYF.

V usage is TRBV7-9 and J usage is TRBJ1-1, with D maybe TRBD1 (5 bases). Trimming cost V 4 bases and J 8 bases, with 14 bases left between them. Germline CDR1 is SEHNR and CDR2 is FQNEAQ (reference sequence). The CDR3 extends over 13 amino acids. CDR3 protein: CASSSPRGGEAFF. The CDR3 nucleotides read TGTGCCAGCAGCTCCCCTCGGGGGGGGGAAGCTTTCTTT. Full variable domain (rest looked up from reference TRBV7-9 and TRBJ1-1): DTGVSQNPRHKITKRGQNVTFRCDPISEHNRLYWYRQTLGQGPEFLTYFQNEAQLEKSRLLSDRFSAERPKGSFSTLEIQRTEQGDSAMYLCASSSPRGGEAFFGQGTRLTVV.

This clone was counted between two and nine times. DNA of the CDR3: TGTGCCAGCAGGGCAGTCTCTGGAAACACCATATATTTT. It codes for CASRAVSGNTIYF. This chain joins TRBV6-5 and TRBJ1-3; unclear D gene. V dropped 6 bases and J dropped 0 bases, with 6 bases sitting between them. The CDR3 extends over 13 amino acids. Germline V lookup: CDR1 MNHEY, CDR2 SVGAGI.

J is TRBJ2-5 and V is TRBV7-8; 8 bases are shared with TRBD2. Germline CDR1 is SGHVS and CDR2 is FQNEAQ. The CDR3 is made up of 14 amino acids. V lost 5 bases, J lost 1 base, and 3 bases stayed unmatched. The CDR3 sequence: CASSPREVQETQYF. The CDR3 DNA follows: TGTGCCAGCAGCCCGCGGGAGGTCCAAGAGACCCAGTACTTC.

The chain joins TRBV27 to TRBJ1-5; 7 nucleotides match TRBD1. Germline loops: CDR1 MNHEY, CDR2 SMNVEV (reference sequence). The CDR3 totals 16 residues. With V trimmed by 0 bases and J by 4 bases, 6 bases remained unmatched. The CDR3 DNA sequence: TGTGCCAGCAGTTTATCCGGGACAGCCGGAAATCAGCCCCAGCATTTT. Encoded protein: CASSLSGTAGNQPQHF.

The chain recombines TRBV29-1 with TRBJ2-2, with 8 positions matching TRBD2. V shed 5 bases and J 4 bases; nucleotides not matched to a gene: 9. Germline V CDR1 and CDR2: SQVTM, ANQGSEA. CDR3 length: 15 amino acids. CDR3 sequence (DNA): TGCAGCGTTCGGGGGGGGACTAGAATCACCGGGGAGCTGTTTTTT. Protein product: CSVRGGTRITGELFF.

The V call is TRBV7-2, the J call TRBJ2-7; weak D call: TRBD1 (6 bases). Germline V CDR1 and CDR2: SGHTA, FQGNSA. Trimming stripped 1 base from V and 11 bases from J, with 12 bases between. CDR3 length: 12 residues. CDR3 DNA sequence: TGTGCCAGCAGCTTAGGGGGGCTCGGCGAGTACTTC. It translates to CASSLGGLGEYF.

The chain employs TRBV6-1 and TRBJ1-6; 9 bases map to TRBD1. CDR1 and CDR2 (germline): MNHNS, SASEGT. The CDR3 has 15 residues. Trimming cost V 6 bases and J 9 bases; bases outside gene matches: 9. CDR3 amino acids: CASRGDRVTSSPLHF. The CDR3 coding sequence is TGTGCCAGCAGGGGGGACAGGGTTACGAGTTCACCCCTCCACTTT.

The chain employs TRBV29-1 and TRBJ1-3; 9 bases match TRBD1. The CDR3 has 15 amino acids. J lost 1 base, V lost 3 bases, and 4 bases had no gene match. The V gene's germline CDR1 is SQVTM and CDR2 ANQGSEA. Here the CDR3 reads CSVEAGTGSGNTIYF. In DNA, the CDR3 is TGCAGCGTTGAGGCAGGGACAGGGTCTGGAAACACCATATATTTT.

The chain combines TRBV30 with TRBJ2-3, with a tentative D call TRBD2 (6 bases). Germline V CDR1 and CDR2: GTSNPN, SVGIG (reference sequence). The CDR3 is 14 amino acids. Trimming pared 0 bases from V and 5 bases from J, leaving 12 bases between. In DNA form, the CDR3 reads TGTGCCTGGAGTGTACCCGGGGGAGAAGATACGCAGTATTTT. This sequence encodes CAWSVPGGEDTQYF.

There are a few counts of this clone. The chain is built from TRBV4-3 and TRBJ2-1; the D gene is possibly TRBD2 (6 bases). This CDR3 spans 15 amino acids. The germline gives CDR1 LGHNA, CDR2 YSLEER. The V and J ends lost 6 bases and 0 bases respectively, with 12 bases between them. The chain's CDR3 is CASRSGSGSYNEQFF. Here the CDR3 DNA reads TGCGCCAGCAGATCCGGGAGTGGCTCCTACAATGAGCAGTTCTTC.

The chain employs TRBV5-1 and TRBJ2-7; TRBD2 agrees at 10 bases. CDR3 length: 15 amino acids. Germline CDR1 reads SGHRS; CDR2 reads YFSETQ. Trimming took 0 bases from V and 4 from J; bases not matched to a gene: 4. The DNA for the CDR3 is TGCGCCAGCAGCTTGGAGGGACTAGCGTATTACGAGCAGTACTTC. It yields the protein CASSLEGLAYYEQYF.

The V and J genes are TRBV29-1 and TRBJ1-3; maybe TRBD1 (5 bases). The CDR3 runs to 11 residues. Trimming left V 4 bases short and J 8 bases short, with 9 bases between. Germline lookup yields CDR1 SQVTM and CDR2 ANQGSEA. The CDR3 here is CSVGLRDTIYF. DNA of the CDR3: TGCAGCGTTGGCCTCAGGGACACCATATATTTT. The full variable domain, completed using reference TRBV29-1 and TRBJ1-3, is SAVISQKPSRDICQRGTSLTIQCQVDSQVTMMFWYRQQPGQSLTLIATANQGSEATYESGFVIDKFPISRPNLTFSTLTVSNMSPEDSSIYLCSVGLRDTIYFGEGSWLTVV.

The V gene is TRBV10-3, the J gene TRBJ1-5; the match to TRBD1 covers 8 bases. This CDR3 has 14 residues. Per the germline V gene, CDR1 is ENHRY and CDR2 is SYGVKD. Losses at the gene ends were 2 bases for V and 5 bases for J; bases not matched to a gene: 2. The CDR3 region is CAISEGTGYQPQHF. The CDR3 nucleotides are TGTGCCATCAGTGAGGGGACAGGCTATCAGCCCCAGCATTTT.

The sample holds one count of this clone. The V gene is TRBV7-2, the J gene TRBJ2-2, with TRBD1 matching over 8 bases. Germline V CDR1 and CDR2: SGHTA, FQGNSA. CDR3 length equals 16 residues. J was trimmed by 0 bases and V by 5 bases; bases with no gene match: 5. The CDR3 loop reads CASSTRDRTNTGELFF. The DNA for the CDR3 is TGTGCCAGCAGCACACGGGACAGGACGAACACCGGGGAGCTGTTTTTT.

This clone appeared once. V gene TRBV27 combines with J gene TRBJ2-1, with 7 bases lining up with TRBD1. In germline, CDR1 is MNHEY, CDR2 SMNVEV (reference sequence). This CDR3 spans 15 amino acids. Germline trimming cut 0 bases from V and 4 bases from J; bases unmatched to any gene: 3. CDR3 in amino acids: CASSLSGQPYNEQFF. The DNA for the CDR3 is TGTGCCAGCAGTTTATCGGGACAGCCTTACAATGAGCAGTTCTTC.

The CDR3 region is CASSNPFGDRQRETQYF. In DNA, the CDR3 is TGTGCCAGTAGTAACCCCTTCGGTGACAGGCAAAGAGAGACCCAGTACTTC. The J gene is TRBJ2-5, the V gene TRBV19, with D perhaps matching TRBD1 (6 bases). This CDR3 contains 17 residues. The ends were cut back, 4 bases at V and 4 bases at J, with 22 bases in the middle. Germline CDR1 reads LNHDA; CDR2 reads SQIVND (reference sequence). Supplemented by reference TRBV19 and TRBJ2-5, the full variable domain reads DGGITQSPKYLFRKEGQNVTLSCEQNLNHDAMYWYRQDPGQGLRLIYYSQIVNDFQKGDIAEGYSVSREKKESFPLTVTSAQKNPTAFYLCASSNPFGDRQRETQYFGPGTRLLVL.

The rearrangement uses TRBV25-1 and TRBJ2-6; 9 bases are shared with TRBD1. The CDR3 covers 17 residues. V trimming: 5 bases; J trimming: 2 bases; junction bases outside the gene matches: 7. In germline, CDR1 is MGHDK, CDR2 SYGVNS. The DNA of the CDR3 is TGTGCCAGCAGTCCTACAGGGGGCTACGCTGGGGCCAACGTCCTGACTTTC. This codes for CASSPTGGYAGANVLTF.

V usage is TRBV28 and J usage is TRBJ2-7; TRBD2 matches 7 bases. CDR1 is MDHEN and CDR2 is SYDVKM in the germline V gene. The CDR3 runs to 16 residues. V lost 6 bases to trimming and J lost 4 bases; unmatched junction nucleotides: 15. CDR3 sequence (DNA): TGTGCCAGCAGCCACGGAGGGACGGGAGGCCGATACGAGCAGTACTTC. It codes for CASSHGGTGGRYEQYF.

This chain joins TRBV28 and TRBJ1-6; 11 bases are a match to TRBD1. CDR3 length: 14 amino acids. With V trimmed by 6 bases and J by 11 bases, 6 bases remained unmatched. Per germline, CDR1 MDHEN and CDR2 SYDVKM. The CDR3 sequence: CASSVGQGAPPLHF. CDR3 nucleotides: TGTGCCAGCAGCGTCGGACAGGGGGCCCCACCCCTCCACTTT.

The CDR3 is CASSEGGSGHTQYF. Written as DNA, the CDR3 is TGTGCCAGCAGTGAAGGGGGTAGCGGACATACGCAGTATTTT. The gene calls are TRBV2 and TRBJ2-3; possible D gene TRBD2, 6 bases. V was trimmed by 1 base and J by 7 bases, leaving 12 bases between them. The CDR3 is made up of 14 amino acids. Germline CDR1 SNHLY, CDR2 FYNNEI.

V is TRBV25-1 and J is TRBJ2-5; TRBD1 might be the D (6 bases). Trimming cost V 8 bases and J 3 bases, with 10 bases left between them. This CDR3 region has 12 residues. Germline CDR1 and CDR2: MGHDK and SYGVNS. Written as DNA, the CDR3 is TGTGCCAGCCGAAACAGGGAAGAGACCCAGTACTTC. Translation: CASRNREETQYF.

This chain uses TRBV10-3 with TRBJ1-1; 9 bases line up with TRBD1. J was trimmed by 3 bases and V by 8 bases; bases with no gene match: 4. The CDR3 sequence is 13 residues long. CDR1 and CDR2 (germline): ENHRY, SYGVKD. The CDR3 DNA is TGTGCCATCGGAGGACAGGGGCACACTGAAGCTTTCTTT. It specifies CAIGGQGHTEAFF.

The gene calls are TRBV4-2 and TRBJ2-5, with 8 bases matching TRBD2. J lost 4 bases, V lost 4 bases, and 2 bases had no gene match. Germline V gene sequence: CDR1 LGHNA, CDR2 YNFKEQ. The CDR3 loop spans 13 amino acids. CDR3 DNA sequence: TGTGCCAGCAGCCCCCTAGCGGGAGAGACCCAGTACTTC. The encoded protein is CASSPLAGETQYF.